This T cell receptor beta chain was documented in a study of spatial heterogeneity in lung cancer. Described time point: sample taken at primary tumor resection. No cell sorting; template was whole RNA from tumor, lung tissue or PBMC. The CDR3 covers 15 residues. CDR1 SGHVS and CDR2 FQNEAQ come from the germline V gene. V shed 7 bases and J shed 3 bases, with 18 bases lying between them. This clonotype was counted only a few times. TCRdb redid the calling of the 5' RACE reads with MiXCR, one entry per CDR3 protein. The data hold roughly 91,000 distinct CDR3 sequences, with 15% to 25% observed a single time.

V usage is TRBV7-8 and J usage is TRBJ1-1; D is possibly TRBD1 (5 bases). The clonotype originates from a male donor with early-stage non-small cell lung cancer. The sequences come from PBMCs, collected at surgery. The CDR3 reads CASTSHRGRDTEAFF. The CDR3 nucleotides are TGTGCCAGCACCTCCCACCGGGGGAGGGACACTGAAGCTTTCTTT.